The following is a T cell receptor (beta chain) sequence with its context. Its antigen remains unknown. The source of the sample is a study of CD8 T cells in ankylosing spondylitis. Study-level points and caveats: In peripheral blood, disease-linked CD8+ clones occurred at relatively low frequencies. It appeared that ankylosing spondylitis blood was characterized by a TCR beta motif of several highly homologous variants.

CDR3 length equals 14 residues. The germline V gene encodes CDR1 SNHLY and CDR2 FYNNEI. Trimming shortened V by 1 base and J by 6 bases, and 10 bases separated the two germline ends. The authors made TCR beta libraries by quantitative 5'-RACE with molecular barcodes. One entry per CDR3 protein results from TCRdb running MiXCR on the 5' RACE reads. The sample yields 450,000 to 550,000 distinct CDR3 sequences, roughly 5.2% seen once. The chain carries TRBV2 and TRBJ1-5, with D possibly being TRBD1 (5 bases). This clonotype was obtained from a male donor with ankylosing spondylitis. The sequenced sample consisted of blood, either unsorted or a sorted T cell fraction (not recorded which). CDR3 in amino acids: CASSEGGAGQPQHF. DNA for the CDR3: TGTGCCAGCAGTGAAGGAGGGGCAGGTCAGCCCCAGCATTTT.